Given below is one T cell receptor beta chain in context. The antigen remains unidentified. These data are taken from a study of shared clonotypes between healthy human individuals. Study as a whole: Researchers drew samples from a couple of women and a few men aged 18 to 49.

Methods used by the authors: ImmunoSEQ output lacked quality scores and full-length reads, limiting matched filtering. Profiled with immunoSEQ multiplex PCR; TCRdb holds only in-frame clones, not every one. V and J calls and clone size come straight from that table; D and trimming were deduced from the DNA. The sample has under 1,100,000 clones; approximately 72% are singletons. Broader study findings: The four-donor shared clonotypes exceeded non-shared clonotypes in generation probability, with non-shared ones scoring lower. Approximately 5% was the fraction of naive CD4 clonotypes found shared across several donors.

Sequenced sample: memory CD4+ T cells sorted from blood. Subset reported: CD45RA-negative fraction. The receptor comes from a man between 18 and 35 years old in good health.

CDR3 amino acids: CASSLMVDSGNTIYF. The CDR3 nucleotides are TGTGCCAGCAGCTTGATGGTCGACTCTGGAAACACCATATATTTT. The chain links TRBV7-9 to TRBJ1-3; D uncertain. Germline lookup yields CDR1 SEHNR and CDR2 FQNEAQ (reference sequence). Trimming removed 3 bases from V and 0 bases from J, with 9 bases in between. The CDR3 spans 15 residues.